This T cell receptor beta chain was identified during a study of beta chain features in type 1 diabetes. Study-level results: When Type 1 diabetes patients were examined, their TCRB CDR3s proved moderately but significantly shorter in all four CD4+ subsets.

V shed 3 bases and J 5 bases; nucleotides not matched to a gene: 1. Germline CDR1 reads KGHSH; CDR2 reads LQKENI. The CDR3 extends over 13 amino acids. Expressed TCRB transcripts were sequenced after all isolated RNA was converted to cDNA. Here immunoSEQ multiplex PCR was the method, and the copy in TCRdb shows in-frame clones only, minus some. The table records some 640,000 clones, around 15% of them present only once. With respect to this clone: What it recognizes is unknown. Other DNA sequences from this sample encode an identical CDR3 as well.

A CD45RO/CCR7/CD25/CD127/CD95/CD27 panel sorted naive, central memory, regulatory and stem cell-like memory CD4+ cells. This clonotype originated in a man aged 18 to 30 with type 1 diabetes. The sequencing sample was made of naive CD4+ T cells from blood. V is TRBV18 and J is TRBJ1-2, with 9 nucleotides matching TRBD1. CDR3 in amino acids: CASSPGQGYGYTF. The CDR3 DNA sequence: TGTGCCAGCTCACCGGGACAGGGTTATGGCTACACCTTC.